This TCR beta chain stems from a study of human T cells and chemical hapten exposure. Sample time point: patch test 1, 2 weeks after DPC sensitization. Treatment: therapeutic diphenylcyclopropenone sensitization with weekly scalp DPC. V lost 0 bases and J 6 bases, leaving 6 bases between the germline ends. Germline values: CDR1 SGDLS, CDR2 YYNGEE. The CDR3 sequence is 12 residues long. This clonotype was counted ten times or more. Unique molecular identifiers were linked by the library to individual cDNA molecules. TCRdb re-derived calls from the RACE reads in MiXCR, one entry per CDR3 protein. The sample includes 95,000 to 150,000 distinct CDR3 sequences, approximately 15% of them seen just once.

The receptor was isolated from a man aged 18 to 29 with alopecia areata. Some clones in this sample may be carry-over from other donors' samples. The J gene is TRBJ1-1, the V gene TRBV9; D gene ambiguous. The sample in question was whole blood, obtained in connection with sensitization to the hapten diphenylcyclopropenone (DPC). This CDR3 reads CASSVGHAEAFF. The CDR3 bases are TGTGCCAGCAGCGTAGGGCACGCTGAAGCTTTCTTT.